The next 2 T cell receptor beta chains were all read from a single sample in a study of T cells in Graves' hyperthyroidism and ophthalmopathy. RNA transcripts yielded amplified TCR beta CDR3 regions. The HTBI primer set served for first-round RT-PCR of the TCR CDR3. A single record per CDR3 protein comes from TCRdb applying MiXCR to the multiplex PCR reads. Here the sample spans fewer than 900,000 distinct CDR3 sequences, 18% being singletons. Sequencing was performed on blood. Every receptor here comes from a woman aged 50 to 60 with Graves' hyperthyroidism that later progressed to Graves' ophthalmopathy.

The V and J genes are TRBV19 and TRBJ2-5, with TRBD2 matching 8 bases. The CDR3 is made up of 13 amino acids. Trimming took 7 bases from V and 4 from J; bases not matched to a gene: 5. The germline V gene encodes CDR1 LNHDA and CDR2 SQIVND (reference sequence). In nucleotides, the CDR3 is TGTGCCAGTACCGGCAGCGGGGGAGAGACCCAGTACTTC. It encodes CASTGSGGETQYF.

The chain recombines TRBV12-3 or TRBV12-4 with TRBJ2-3; D perhaps matches TRBD1 (5 bases). CDR3 length: 10 amino acids. V was clipped by 5 bases and J by 8 bases, with 5 bases between them. The CDR3 DNA is TGTGCCAGCAGTAGGGGTACGCAGTATTTT. This sequence encodes CASSRGTQYF.